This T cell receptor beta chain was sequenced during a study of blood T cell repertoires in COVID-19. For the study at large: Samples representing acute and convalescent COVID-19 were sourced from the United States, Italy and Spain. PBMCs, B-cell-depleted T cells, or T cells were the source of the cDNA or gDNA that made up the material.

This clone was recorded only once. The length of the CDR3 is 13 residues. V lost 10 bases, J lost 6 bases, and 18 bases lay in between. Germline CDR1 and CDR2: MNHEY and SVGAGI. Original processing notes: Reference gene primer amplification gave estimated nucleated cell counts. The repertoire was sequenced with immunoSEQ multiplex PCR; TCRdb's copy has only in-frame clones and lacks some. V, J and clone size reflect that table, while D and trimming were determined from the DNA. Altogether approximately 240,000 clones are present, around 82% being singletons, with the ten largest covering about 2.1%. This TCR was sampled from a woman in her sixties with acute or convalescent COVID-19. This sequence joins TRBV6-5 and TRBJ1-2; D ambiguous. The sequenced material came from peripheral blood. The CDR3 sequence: CATHSGSRDGYTF. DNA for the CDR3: TGTGCCACCCACTCGGGGTCGCGCGATGGCTACACCTTC.